These 5 T cell receptor beta chains share one sample of origin, sequenced in a study of tumor-infiltrating lymphocytes in glioblastoma multiforme. Three nested ARM-PCR rounds with V-beta and C-beta primers built TCRB libraries. Each CDR3 protein gets one entry after TCRdb re-called the multiplex PCR reads with MiXCR. The data contain tens of thousands of distinct CDR3 sequences, around 55% of them singletons. The sequencing input was brain tumor tissue. The receptor source for this set is a male donor with glioblastoma.

In this sample, this clonotype turned up a few times. A much larger clone differs by one base, so this may be a read error. This chain joins TRBV5-4 and TRBJ2-7, with TRBD2 matching 13 bases. Germline V gives CDR1 SGHNT, CDR2 YYREEE (reference sequence). The junction had 13 bases not matched to a gene; V was cut back by 6 bases and J by 7 bases. This CDR3 has 16 amino acids. The CDR3 loop is CASKSGTSGTRGEQYF. CDR3 nucleotides: TGTGCCAGCAAGTCTGGGACTAGCGGGACGCGAGGTGAGCAGTACTTC.

This clonotype was counted only a few times. V usage is TRBV7-9 and J usage is TRBJ1-1; D is unclear. This CDR3 contains 14 residues. Trimming shortened V by 4 bases and J by 6 bases, and 15 bases separated the two germline ends. Germline V gene lookup returns CDR1 SEHNR and CDR2 FQNEAQ (reference sequence). CDR3 in DNA: TGTGCCAGCAGCTCCGCTCCCCGAAAGGCTGAAGCTTTCTTT. Protein product: CASSSAPRKAEAFF.

There are many counts of this clonotype. J is TRBJ1-2 and V is TRBV29-1; 9 bases are a match to TRBD1. Germline CDR1 and CDR2: SQVTM and ANQGSEA. CDR3 length equals 15 residues. V was clipped by 1 base and J by 8 bases; unmatched bases: 11. CDR3 region: CSVEGLTGQGEGYTF. The CDR3 DNA is TGCAGCGTTGAAGGTCTAACGGGACAGGGTGAGGGCTACACCTTC.

Regarding this clonotype: The junction shows a germline mismatch at one end, possibly a read error. The V and J genes are TRBV29-1 and TRBJ2-7; weak D call: TRBD1 (8 bases). The length of the CDR3 is 17 residues. CDR1 and CDR2 (germline): SQVTM, ANQGSEA. The DNA of the CDR3 is TGCATCGTTGCGGGCCTCGATCCGGACAGGGAGGGATACGAGCAGTACTTC. Translation gives CIVAGLDPDREGYEQYF.

For this clonotype: The junction differs from germline at one of its ends, possibly a read error. The chain couples TRBV11-2 to TRBJ2-2; D is ambiguous. CDR1 and CDR2 (germline): SGHAT, FQNNGV. The CDR3 is 12 residues long. The CDR3 protein is CASSSVSGELSF. The CDR3 DNA reads as TGTGCCAGCAGCTCGGTATCCGGAGAGCTGTCTTTT.